A single sample gave rise to the 24 T cell receptor beta chains below, sequenced in a study of T cell responses to AZD1222 COVID-19 vaccine. Here immunoSEQ multiplex PCR was the method, and the copy in TCRdb shows in-frame clones only, minus some. The sample records some 130,000 clones, roughly nine tenths being singletons. The specimen comprised peripheral blood, sampled on day 0 of AZD1222 vaccination. Every receptor here comes from an adult in good health.

The chain recombines TRBV4-1 with TRBJ1-6, with D hard to call. The germline gives CDR1 MGHRA, CDR2 YSYEKL. The CDR3 runs 15 residues. V lost 1 base and J lost 8, with 12 bases in between. The CDR3: CASSQVLGLDSPLHF. The DNA of the CDR3 is TGCGCCAGCAGCCAAGTCCTGGGGTTAGATTCACCCCTCCACTTT.

Here the CDR3 reads CASAYGNTGELFF. The DNA for the CDR3 is TGTGCCAGTGCTTACGGGAACACCGGGGAGCTGTTTTTT. The J gene is TRBJ2-2, the V gene TRBV19; D gene unclear. Trimming left V 8 bases short and J 1 base short, with 8 bases between. The CDR3 covers 13 residues. Germline V CDR1 and CDR2: LNHDA, SQIVND (reference sequence).

In its sample, this clone was seen once. The chain combines TRBV14 with TRBJ1-2; perhaps TRBD1 as D (5 bases). Germline-derived CDR1 and CDR2 are SGHDN and FVKESK. This CDR3 is 12 amino acids long. V lost 3 bases and J 7 bases, leaving 9 bases between the germline ends. In DNA, the CDR3 is TGTGCCAGCAGCCATACCCAGGGTGGCTACACCTTC. Translation: CASSHTQGGYTF.

This chain connects TRBV4-3 to TRBJ2-5; D may correspond to TRBD1 or TRBD2 (6 bases each). In germline, CDR1 is LGHNA, CDR2 YSLEER. The CDR3 runs 17 residues. Trimming stripped 4 bases from V and 7 bases from J, with 25 bases between. The CDR3 sequence: CASSPFEEGVGLGTQYF. The CDR3 bases are TGCGCCAGCAGCCCTTTTGAGGAGGGGGTGGGTTTAGGGACCCAGTACTTC.

This chain uses TRBV10-3 with TRBJ1-2; D remains ambiguous. The CDR3 totals 13 residues. Trimming removed 0 bases at V and 8 bases at J, with 10 bases between. Per germline, CDR1 ENHRY and CDR2 SYGVKD. For the CDR3, the DNA is TGTGCCATCAGTGAGTCGCGGCCAGAGGGCTACACCTTC. It codes for CAISESRPEGYTF.

The rearrangement uses TRBV6-5 and TRBJ1-1, with 7 positions matching TRBD1. CDR3 size: 12 residues. The germline V gene encodes CDR1 MNHEY and CDR2 SVGAGI. V trimming: 5 bases; J trimming: 10 bases; junction bases outside the gene matches: 7. This CDR3 is CASSKSTGRAFF. For the CDR3, the DNA is TGTGCCAGCAGTAAATCGACAGGGCGAGCTTTCTTT.

V gene TRBV6-5 combines with J gene TRBJ2-1; D is uncertain. The CDR3 sequence is 12 residues long. Deletions cut 7 bases from V and 5 bases from J, with 9 bases between. Germline CDR1 MNHEY, CDR2 SVGAGI. CDR3 DNA: TGTGCCAGCACGTTCCGAGACAATGAGCAGTTCTTC. It is translated as CASTFRDNEQFF.

Comments on this clone: An end of the junction differs from the germline gene, which may be a read error. The rearrangement links TRBV6-1 to TRBJ1-6; D call uncertain. This CDR3 contains 12 residues. Germline lookup yields CDR1 MNHNS and CDR2 SASEGT. CDR3 sequence reads: CASGELFAPLHF. The CDR3 DNA reads as TGTGCCAGCGGTGAATTATTTGCACCCCTCCACTTT.

The gene calls are TRBV5-1 and TRBJ1-3; TRBD1 aligns across 8 bases. Germline CDR1 and CDR2: SGHRS and YFSETQ. This CDR3 region has 17 residues. The junction had 13 bases not matched to a gene; V was cut back by 4 bases and J by 4 bases. The CDR3 DNA is TGCGCCAGCAGCCCTAATCCGGACAGGGCGGGCGGAAACACCATATATTTT. It encodes CASSPNPDRAGGNTIYF.

The genes are TRBV7-7 and TRBJ1-5; D call uncertain. The V gene lost 5 bases and the J gene lost 7 bases, with 12 bases spanning the gap. The CDR3 extends over 13 amino acids. CDR1 is SSHAT and CDR2 is FNYEAQ in the germline V gene (reference sequence). The CDR3 sequence is CASSQGVGQPQHF. The CDR3 DNA is TGTGCCAGCAGCCAAGGAGTGGGACAGCCCCAGCATTTT.

The chain joins TRBV6-5 to TRBJ1-3, with 7 bases fitting TRBD1. Germline V gene data show CDR1 as MNHEY and CDR2 as SVGAGI. The CDR3 extends over 15 amino acids. V lost 6 bases to trimming and J lost 2 bases; unmatched junction nucleotides: 7. CDR3 sequence reads: CASRGDRAAGNTIYF. CDR3 bases: TGTGCCAGCAGGGGCGACAGGGCAGCTGGAAACACCATATATTTT.

This chain uses TRBV25-1 with TRBJ1-2; no firm D call. The V end was cut by 6 bases, the J end by 8 bases, with 13 bases between. The CDR3 length is 12 residues. The germline V gene encodes CDR1 MGHDK and CDR2 SYGVNS. In DNA form, the CDR3 reads TGTGCCAGCAGCAGCGACGGATGGGGCTACACCTTC. Protein product: CASSSDGWGYTF.

This clone came up many times. The chain has TRBV9 and TRBJ2-7; unclear D gene. In germline, CDR1 is SGDLS, CDR2 YYNGEE. This CDR3 is 16 amino acids long. Deletions cut 0 bases from V and 3 bases from J, with 16 bases between. The CDR3 sequence is CASSVAGMAAYYEQYF. The CDR3 region has the DNA TGTGCCAGCAGCGTAGCCGGCATGGCCGCCTACTACGAGCAGTACTTC.

The V call is TRBV5-4, the J call TRBJ1-2; 7 bases align to TRBD1. Germline assignment: CDR1 SGHNT and CDR2 YYREEE (reference sequence). The CDR3 sequence is 16 residues long. Trimming removed 1 base from V and 0 bases from J; junction bases left unmatched: 6. DNA of the CDR3: TGTGCCAGCAGCTTGACAGGGGACTACTCTAACTATGGCTACACCTTC. Encoded protein: CASSLTGDYSNYGYTF. The full variable domain, its missing parts supplied by reference TRBV5-4 and TRBJ1-2, is ETGVTQSPTHLIKTRGQQVTLRCSSQSGHNTVSWYQQALGQGPQFIFQYYREEENGRGNFPPRFSGLQFPNYSSELNVNALELDDSALYLCASSLTGDYSNYGYTFGSGTRLTVV.

The chain carries TRBV19 and TRBJ1-1; no clear D gene. V lost 6 bases and J 6 bases, leaving 11 bases between the germline ends. Germline V gives CDR1 LNHDA, CDR2 SQIVND (reference sequence). This CDR3 spans 12 amino acids. As DNA, the CDR3 is TGTGCCAGTAGGGTCGCTGGGGCTGAAGCTTTCTTT. Translation gives CASRVAGAEAFF.

The chain carries TRBV12-3 or TRBV12-4 and TRBJ1-2; D is uncertain. The CDR3 contains 12 residues. V dropped 2 bases and J dropped 5 bases, with 6 bases sitting between them. The CDR3, as DNA: TGTGCCAGCAGTTTAACAGATTATGGCTACACCTTC. Protein sequence: CASSLTDYGYTF.

The chain couples TRBV4-3 to TRBJ2-3, with 7 bases fitting TRBD1. Germline V CDR1 and CDR2: LGHNA, YSLEER. V shed 4 bases, J shed 3 bases, and the junction held 7 bases outside the gene matches. The CDR3 runs 15 residues. In DNA, the CDR3 is TGCGCCAGCAGCCCTCAGGGGGTGGGGACAGATACGCAGTATTTT. Translated: CASSPQGVGTDTQYF.

This clone was recorded at least ten times. The rearrangement joins TRBV6-4 to TRBJ2-1; D is possibly TRBD1 (6 bases). The V and J ends lost 3 bases and 0 bases respectively, with 6 bases between them. CDR3 size: 14 residues. Looked up from germline, CDR1 is MRHNA and CDR2 is SNTAGT. The CDR3 loop reads CASSEDSSYNEQFF. CDR3 in DNA: TGTGCCAGCAGTGAGGACAGCTCCTACAATGAGCAGTTCTTC.

V usage is TRBV6-5 and J usage is TRBJ2-3; a weak D match, TRBD2 (5 bases). Germline CDR1 and CDR2: MNHEY and SVGAGI. The CDR3 loop spans 16 amino acids. V was trimmed by 2 bases and J by 2 bases, leaving 14 bases between them. The CDR3 spells CASSYTHSGSTDTQYF. DNA of the CDR3: TGTGCCAGCAGTTACACCCACAGCGGCTCCACAGATACGCAGTATTTT.

The CDR3 is CASSPLNTGVSNQPQHF. As DNA, the CDR3 is TGTGCCAGCTCACCGCTCAACACAGGTGTATCCAATCAGCCCCAGCATTTT. This chain joins TRBV18 and TRBJ1-5, with D possibly TRBD1 on 5 matching bases. CDR1 is KGHSH and CDR2 is LQKENI in the germline V gene. V lost 3 bases and J 3 bases, leaving 18 bases between the germline ends. This CDR3 contains 17 residues.

J is TRBJ1-1 and V is TRBV12-5; 9 bases map to TRBD1. The CDR3 loop spans 14 amino acids. Trimming took 5 bases from V and 1 from J; bases not matched to a gene: 2. Germline CDR1 reads LGHNT; CDR2 reads FRNRAP. The CDR3 here is CASGRQGGNTEAFF. The CDR3 region has the DNA TGTGCTAGTGGTCGACAGGGGGGGAACACTGAAGCTTTCTTT.

The CDR3 protein is CASRRVFEGNYGYTF. The CDR3 nucleotides are TGTGCCAGCAGGAGGGTGTTTGAGGGAAACTATGGCTACACCTTC. The V and J genes are TRBV7-2 and TRBJ1-2; no definite D call. Trimming stripped 6 bases from V and 2 bases from J, with 16 bases between. CDR3 length: 15 amino acids. Germline loops: CDR1 SGHTA, CDR2 FQGNSA.

In regard to this clone: Additional DNA sequences in this sample encode the identical CDR3. This chain joins TRBV12-3 or TRBV12-4 and TRBJ1-3; D gene unclear. The CDR3 loop spans 12 amino acids. Trimming took off 6 bases at V and 2 bases at J, with 5 bases between the two ends. CDR3 sequence: CASSSTGNTIYF. CDR3 DNA: TGTGCCAGCAGCTCTACTGGAAACACCATATATTTT.

The J gene is TRBJ2-5, the V gene TRBV2; 11 bases line up with TRBD2. Germline V gene sequence: CDR1 SNHLY, CDR2 FYNNEI. This CDR3 spans 15 amino acids. V was clipped by 8 bases and J by 4 bases; unmatched bases: 9. The CDR3 loop is CASQGLAGGSETQYF. The DNA of the CDR3 is TGTGCCAGCCAGGGCTTAGCGGGGGGGTCAGAGACCCAGTACTTC.